This passage covers 22 T cell receptor beta chains from one sample sequenced in a study of blood T cell repertoires in COVID-19. The data were produced by immunoSEQ multiplex PCR, yet TCRdb's version contains in-frame clones alone and is incomplete. This sample carries roughly 99,000 clones, more than 70% of them seen once, and the ten largest clones take 5.5% to 8%. The sample consisted of peripheral blood. The source of these receptors is a man between 50 and 59 years old with active or convalescent COVID-19.

The count of this clone is one. Compared with germline, one end of the junction differs, possibly owing to a read error. This chain uses TRBV19 with TRBJ1-2, with 10 bases aligning to TRBD1. Germline assignment: CDR1 LNHDA and CDR2 SQIVND (reference sequence). The CDR3 has 15 amino acids. The CDR3 DNA follows: TGTGCCAGTAGTGCCCAGACAGGGGGCGCGGGTGGCCACACCTTC. Amino acids: CASSAQTGGAGGHTF.

The DNA of the CDR3 is TGTGCCTGGAGTACCGCCAGACAGGTTGGATATGGCTACACCTTC. Translation gives CAWSTARQVGYGYTF. The chain joins TRBV30 to TRBJ1-2, with D possibly matching TRBD1 (6 bases). Germline V gives CDR1 GTSNPN, CDR2 SVGIG (reference sequence). The ends were cut back, 2 bases at V and 5 bases at J, with 18 bases in the middle. The CDR3 is 15 amino acids.

V is TRBV10-1 and J is TRBJ2-3; 10 bases line up with TRBD2. CDR3 length: 16 amino acids. Germline-derived CDR1 and CDR2 are WNHNN and SYGVQD (reference sequence). The junction had 14 bases not matched to a gene; V was cut back by 6 bases and J by 8 bases. CDR3 sequence: CASSRGGSGRAITQYF. Here the CDR3 DNA reads TGCGCCAGCAGCCGCGGGGGAAGCGGGAGGGCCATTACGCAGTATTTT.

This chain connects TRBV6-4 to TRBJ2-7; the match to TRBD1 covers 7 bases. CDR1 and CDR2 (germline): MRHNA, SNTAGT. The CDR3 has 16 amino acids. V trimming: 5 bases; J trimming: 2 bases; junction bases outside the gene matches: 12. In DNA, the CDR3 is TGTGCCAGCAGTATTCCCCGGGACAGAGAGGCCTACGAGCAGTACTTC. Translated, it gives CASSIPRDREAYEQYF.

The rearrangement links TRBV7-8 to TRBJ1-5, with TRBD1 as a possible D gene (6 bases). Germline V gene data show CDR1 as SGHVS and CDR2 as FQNEAQ. Trimming removed 5 bases at V and 4 bases at J, with 18 bases between. The CDR3 loop spans 16 amino acids. The CDR3 loop reads CASSIQQGARNQPQHF. CDR3 bases: TGTGCCAGCAGCATTCAACAGGGAGCGCGGAATCAGCCCCAGCATTTT.

The J gene is TRBJ1-1, the V gene TRBV5-1; 7 positions agree with TRBD1. CDR1 is SGHRS, CDR2 YFSETQ, per germline. This CDR3 comprises 14 residues. V lost 4 bases to trimming and J lost 4 bases; unmatched junction nucleotides: 7. The CDR3 DNA is TGCGCCAGCAGCACAACAGGGGTGGCCACTGAAGCTTTCTTT. Its protein is CASSTTGVATEAFF.

The V and J genes are TRBV5-1 and TRBJ1-2; 9 positions match TRBD1. Trimming at V came to 8 bases and at J to 4 bases, leaving 6 bases not matched to a gene. CDR3 length: 13 amino acids. Germline CDR1 is SGHRS and CDR2 is YFSETQ. The DNA of the CDR3 is TGCGCCAGTTCTGGGACAGGGACCTATGGCTACACCTTC. It specifies CASSGTGTYGYTF.

This sequence joins TRBV28 and TRBJ2-5; 7 bases fit TRBD2. Germline V CDR1 and CDR2: MDHEN, SYDVKM. The length of the CDR3 is 16 residues. Trimming at V came to 5 bases and at J to 1 base, leaving 10 bases not matched to a gene. The CDR3 region has the DNA TGTGCCAGCAGTCTAATTTTAGGGACTACCCAAGAGACCCAGTACTTC. It yields the protein CASSLILGTTQETQYF. Filled out from reference TRBV28 and TRBJ2-5, the complete variable domain reads DVKVTQSSRYLVKRTGEKVFLECVQDMDHENMFWYRQDPGLGLRLIYFSYDVKMKEKGDIPEGYSVSREKKERFSLILESASTNQTSMYLCASSLILGTTQETQYFGPGTRLLVL.

This CDR3 reads CASSIVGGAGGYTF. DNA of the CDR3: TGTGCCAGTAGTATAGTTGGGGGGGCTGGCGGCTACACCTTC. This rearrangement joins TRBV19 to TRBJ1-2; D perhaps matches TRBD1 (6 bases). Trimming left V 1 base short and J 8 bases short, with 14 bases between. CDR3 length: 14 residues. CDR1 and CDR2 from the germline V gene are LNHDA and SQIVND (reference sequence).

This chain joins TRBV10-1 and TRBJ1-1; D perhaps matches TRBD1 (5 bases). CDR3 length: 13 residues. V was trimmed by 9 bases and J by 1 base, leaving 12 bases between them. Germline CDR1 reads WNHNN; CDR2 reads SYGVQD (reference sequence). For the CDR3, the DNA is TGCGCCAGTAGTCGGCAGGGGAACACTGAAGCTTTCTTT. This codes for CASSRQGNTEAFF.

This clone was seen a single time. This rearrangement joins TRBV28 to TRBJ2-1, with 8 nucleotides matching TRBD2. Trimming cost V 5 bases and J 3 bases; bases outside gene matches: 6. This CDR3 contains 15 residues. CDR1 and CDR2 from the germline V gene are MDHEN and SYDVKM. In DNA, the CDR3 is TGTGCCAGCAGTACACTAGCGGACCTCTACAATGAGCAGTTCTTC. Amino acid sequence: CASSTLADLYNEQFF.

The J gene is TRBJ2-5, the V gene TRBV18, with 7 bases aligning to TRBD1. This CDR3 has 16 residues. The V gene's germline CDR1 is KGHSH and CDR2 LQKENI. Losses at the gene ends were 2 bases for V and 1 base for J; bases not matched to a gene: 7. The CDR3, as DNA: TGTGCCAGCTCACCAAGACAGGGAAAGACCCAAGAGACCCAGTACTTC. This sequence encodes CASSPRQGKTQETQYF.

The J gene is TRBJ1-2, the V gene TRBV30; D might be TRBD1 (5 bases). Germline CDR1 GTSNPN, CDR2 SVGIG (reference sequence). V lost 0 bases, J lost 8 bases, and 10 bases lay in between. The CDR3 totals 12 residues. The CDR3 here is CAWSVQVVGYTF. The CDR3 DNA follows: TGTGCCTGGAGTGTACAGGTCGTCGGCTACACCTTC.

The J gene is TRBJ2-7, the V gene TRBV11-2; a weak D match, TRBD2 (5 bases). With 8 bases removed from V and 0 bases from J, the gap between germline ends came to 23 bases. CDR3 length: 17 amino acids. In germline, CDR1 is SGHAT, CDR2 FQNNGV. In DNA, the CDR3 is TGTGCCAGCGGATCGGACCCGGTCGGGGAAAGCTCCTACGAGCAGTACTTC. This encodes CASGSDPVGESSYEQYF.

The CDR3 sequence is CASSPTSGRAQQFF. Written as DNA, the CDR3 is TGTGCCAGCAGCCCGACTAGCGGGAGGGCCCAGCAGTTCTTC. The chain employs TRBV7-2 and TRBJ2-1; 14 bases match TRBD2. J lost 11 bases, V lost 5 bases, and 5 bases had no gene match. Germline CDR1 reads SGHTA; CDR2 reads FQGNSA. The CDR3 runs 14 residues.

V is TRBV7-9 and J is TRBJ2-1, with D perhaps matching TRBD1 (5 bases). The CDR3 runs 14 residues. With 3 bases removed from V and 5 bases from J, the gap between germline ends came to 11 bases. Germline V lookup: CDR1 SEHNR, CDR2 FQNEAQ (reference sequence). The CDR3 reads CASSFDRTDNEQFF. The CDR3 DNA reads as TGTGCCAGCAGCTTTGACAGAACCGACAATGAGCAGTTCTTC.

This clone appeared once. The chain carries TRBV6-1 and TRBJ2-7; TRBD2 might be the D (5 bases). V gave up 1 base and J gave up 6 bases, with 7 bases separating them. The CDR3 extends over 12 amino acids. Germline V lookup: CDR1 MNHNS, CDR2 SASEGT. CDR3 nucleotides: TGTGCCAGCAGTGAAGTACGGGGCGAGCAGTACTTC. It encodes CASSEVRGEQYF.

The chain carries TRBV5-1 and TRBJ1-6; D call uncertain. This CDR3 comprises 15 residues. Germline V lookup: CDR1 SGHRS, CDR2 YFSETQ. The germline V and J ends were trimmed by 0 bases and 5 bases, with 9 bases remaining between them. The CDR3 sequence: CASSLATGNNSPLHF. CDR3 nucleotides: TGCGCCAGCAGCTTGGCCACGGGAAATAATTCACCCCTCCACTTT.

This sequence joins TRBV6-5 and TRBJ1-2; perhaps TRBD1 as D (6 bases). The CDR3 is 16 residues long. Germline loops: CDR1 MNHEY, CDR2 SVGAGI. Trimming took off 2 bases at V and 0 bases at J, with 13 bases between the two ends. The CDR3 nucleotides read TGTGCCAGCAGTTACAACCGGGACACCACTAACTATGGCTACACCTTC. It translates to CASSYNRDTTNYGYTF.

In this sample, this clone turned up a few times. The CDR3 coding sequence is TGTGCCTGGGACCCCCCAACACAATCCGAGCAGTTCTTC. Translation: CAWDPPTQSEQFF. The V and J genes are TRBV30 and TRBJ2-1; D is ambiguous. Germline V lookup: CDR1 GTSNPN, CDR2 SVGIG (reference sequence). This CDR3 region has 13 residues. The V end lost 5 bases, the J end lost 10 bases, and 18 bases lay between the germline ends.

The V and J genes are TRBV6-2 or TRBV6-3 and TRBJ1-1, with D maybe TRBD1 (5 bases). The CDR3 extends over 19 amino acids. V gave up 0 bases and J gave up 1 base, with 21 bases separating them. CDR1 is MNHEY and CDR2 is SVGEGT in the germline V gene. In nucleotides, the CDR3 is TGTGCCAGCAGTTACTCGAGGATAGGGGAAGGGCAGAAGAACACTGAAGCTTTCTTT. This gives the protein CASSYSRIGEGQKNTEAFF.

The chain carries TRBV6-5 and TRBJ2-7; D is possibly TRBD1 (6 bases). V lost 6 bases to trimming and J lost 7 bases, with 13 bases between them. This CDR3 is built from 12 residues. CDR1 and CDR2 (germline): MNHEY, SVGAGI. CDR3 region: CASSRDRREQYF. DNA for the CDR3: TGTGCCAGCAGCAGAGACAGGCGAGAGCAGTACTTC.